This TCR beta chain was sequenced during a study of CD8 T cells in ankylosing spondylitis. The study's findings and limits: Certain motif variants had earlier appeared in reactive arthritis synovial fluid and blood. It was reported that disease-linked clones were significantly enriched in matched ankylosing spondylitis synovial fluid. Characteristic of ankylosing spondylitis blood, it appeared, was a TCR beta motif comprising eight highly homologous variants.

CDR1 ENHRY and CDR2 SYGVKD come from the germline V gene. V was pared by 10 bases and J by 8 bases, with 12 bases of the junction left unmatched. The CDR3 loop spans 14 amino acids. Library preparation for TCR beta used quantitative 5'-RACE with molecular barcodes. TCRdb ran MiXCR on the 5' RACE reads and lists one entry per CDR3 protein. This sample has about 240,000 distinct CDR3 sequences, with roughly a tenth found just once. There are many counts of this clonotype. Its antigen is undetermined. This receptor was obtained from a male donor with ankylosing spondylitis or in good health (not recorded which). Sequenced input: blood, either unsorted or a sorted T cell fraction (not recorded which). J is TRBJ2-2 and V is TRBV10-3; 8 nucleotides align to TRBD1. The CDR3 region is CATATGDVDGELFF. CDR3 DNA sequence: TGTGCCACCGCGACAGGGGATGTTGATGGGGAGCTGTTTTTT.